This T cell receptor beta chain was recovered during a study of CD8 T cells in ankylosing spondylitis. This clonotype occurred a few times. Its specificity is not known. TCRdb recomputed calls from the 5' RACE reads with MiXCR, one row per CDR3 protein. The sample lists about 450,000 distinct CDR3 sequences; 20% to 30% were seen once. Study-wide points: Disease-linked clones reportedly concentrated significantly in matched ankylosing spondylitis synovial fluid. As for the disease-linked clones, they showed a CD8+ phenotype and occurred at relatively low frequencies in peripheral blood. There was a TCR beta motif, made of several highly homologous variants, that appeared characteristic of ankylosing spondylitis blood.

The CDR3 is made up of 15 amino acids. With 4 bases removed from V and 3 bases from J, the gap between germline ends came to 16 bases. Germline lookup yields CDR1 SGHRS and CDR2 YFSETQ. This clonotype was obtained from a male donor with ankylosing spondylitis. Sequenced sample: blood, either unsorted or a sorted T cell fraction (not recorded which). The rearrangement joins TRBV5-1 to TRBJ1-2; D may be TRBD1 (5 bases). The CDR3 spells CASSPGGGADYGYTF. The CDR3 coding sequence is TGCGCCAGCAGCCCGGGGGGAGGGGCGGACTATGGCTACACCTTC.